The 25 T cell receptor beta chains reported below all come from one sample, sequenced in a study of CXCR3-negative and CXCR3-positive naive CD8 T cells. Antigens of these TCRs are unknown. Study-wide results and caveats: Greater hydrophobicity was found in TRB CDR3s of CXCR3-positive naive cells than of CXCR3-negative naive cells.

The study made its TRB cDNA libraries by 5' RACE, adding UMI labels. TCRdb reprocessed the 5' RACE reads and reports one entry per CDR3 protein, with no DNA. The table lists tens of thousands of distinct CDR3 sequences. What was sequenced was naive CXCR3+ CD8+ T cells from blood. Noted subset: CD45RO-CCR7+CD27+CD95- naive CD8+ T cells expressing CXCR3 (TNR3+). The source is a human donor in good health. Some clones in this sample may be carry-over from other donors' samples.

CDR3: CAGSLFSPMETYEQYF. The chain is built from TRBV2 and TRBJ2-7; the D call from TCRdb, TRBD2, cannot be confirmed without DNA. There are 16 residues in the CDR3. The germline V gene has CDR1 SNHLY and CDR2 FYNNEI.

The gene calls are TRBV5-1 and TRBJ2-7; TCRdb selects TRBD1, and the lack of DNA leaves this call unchecked. This CDR3 is 13 amino acids long. In germline, CDR1 is SGHRS, CDR2 YFSETQ. The CDR3: CASSWQGAYEQYF.

The chain uses TRBV6-2 or TRBV6-3 and TRBJ2-7; without DNA, the TCRdb call of TRBD1 cannot be checked. The CDR3 covers 15 residues. Germline values: CDR1 MNHEY, CDR2 SVGEGT. This CDR3 reads CASSFDGQGVDEQYF.

The chain couples TRBV3-1 to TRBJ2-3; checking the TCRdb D call of TRBD1 is not possible without DNA. Germline CDR1 and CDR2: LGHDT and YNNKEL (reference sequence). The CDR3 is 12 amino acids. The CDR3 sequence: CASSQDSGGQYF.

The CDR3 loop reads CASSRESADTQYF. The chain combines TRBV4-1 with TRBJ2-3. The germline CDR1 and CDR2 sequences are MGHRA and YSYEKL. This CDR3 has 13 amino acids.

The chain recombines TRBV7-7 with TRBJ2-3; the D call of TRBD1 rests on TCRdb alone, since no DNA is present to check it. This CDR3 spans 16 amino acids. CDR1 and CDR2 (germline): SSHAT, FNYEAQ (reference sequence). The CDR3 here is CASSLAGTGGADTQYF.

The chain combines TRBV28 with TRBJ2-1; TCRdb selects TRBD2, and the lack of DNA leaves this call unchecked. The CDR3 runs to 15 residues. Germline CDR1 and CDR2: MDHEN and SYDVKM. The CDR3 is CASSLAGGDPNEQFF.

The chain carries TRBV27 and TRBJ2-4; the TCRdb D gene call, TRBD1, has no DNA to confirm it. This CDR3 spans 15 amino acids. CDR1 and CDR2 from the germline V gene are MNHEY and SMNVEV (reference sequence). The CDR3 protein is CASSLGGSAKNIQYF.

V gene TRBV28 combines with J gene TRBJ2-3; TCRdb picks TRBD2, but there is no DNA to check that call. Germline V gene sequence: CDR1 MDHEN, CDR2 SYDVKM. CDR3 length: 17 amino acids. This chain's CDR3 is CASSLGLAGTSTDTQYF.

The rearrangement links TRBV27 to TRBJ2-7; TCRdb's D call, TRBD1, is unchecked because there is no DNA. The CDR3 sequence is 14 residues long. CDR1 MNHEY and CDR2 SMNVEV come from the germline V gene (reference sequence). The CDR3 loop reads CASSTGVNSYEQYF.

The chain combines TRBV14 with TRBJ2-7; TCRdb outputs TRBD2, but without DNA this stays unchecked. Germline CDR1 SGHDN, CDR2 FVKESK. The CDR3 length is 13 residues. The CDR3 is CASSHRGGGEQYF.

This chain connects TRBV5-4 to TRBJ2-1; TCRdb's D call, TRBD2, is unchecked because there is no DNA. The CDR3 runs to 15 residues. In germline, CDR1 is SGHNT, CDR2 YYREEE (reference sequence). CDR3 in amino acids: CASSPTGLAGDEQFF.

The rearrangement links TRBV5-1 to TRBJ2-7; lacking DNA, the TRBD2 call made by TCRdb goes unchecked. Looked up from germline, CDR1 is SGHRS and CDR2 is YFSETQ. The CDR3 is 14 amino acids. CDR3 loop: CASSLAGEGYEQYF.

CDR3 in amino acids: CASSHLGGQGNLGSLNEQFF. V gene TRBV14 combines with J gene TRBJ2-1; TCRdb's D call of TRBD1 is untestable without DNA. Germline values: CDR1 SGHDN, CDR2 FVKESK. The CDR3 contains 20 residues.

The rearrangement links TRBV5-1 to TRBJ1-5; checking the TCRdb D call of TRBD1 is not possible without DNA. From germline, CDR1 is SGHRS and CDR2 YFSETQ. This CDR3 has 15 residues. CDR3 residues: CASREGQLTNQPQHF.

The chain couples TRBV7-2 to TRBJ2-3; TCRdb reports TRBD2, a call that lacks DNA to check it against. The CDR3 sequence is 15 residues long. Germline assignment: CDR1 SGHTA and CDR2 FQGNSA. The CDR3 is CASSLLSGGPDTQYF.

The genes are TRBV9 and TRBJ2-1; the D call from TCRdb, TRBD1, cannot be confirmed without DNA. The germline CDR1 and CDR2 sequences are SGDLS and YYNGEE. This CDR3 comprises 19 residues. CDR3 loop: CASSEGPGPRSHSYNEQFF.

The rearrangement joins TRBV4-3 to TRBJ2-3. Germline CDR1 and CDR2: LGHNA and YSLEER. This CDR3 has 14 amino acids. Here the CDR3 reads CASSHRLAADTQYF.

This chain connects TRBV12-3 or TRBV12-4 to TRBJ1-1; TCRdb reports TRBD1, a call that lacks DNA to check it against. The CDR3 has 15 residues. CDR3 region: CASSSPRGAGTEAFF.

The CDR3 loop is CASSQEAGVGEQYF. The rearrangement uses TRBV14 and TRBJ2-7; the TRBD1 assignment by TCRdb is unverifiable without DNA. The CDR3 loop spans 14 amino acids. The germline CDR1 and CDR2 sequences are SGHDN and FVKESK.

The chain carries TRBV4-2 and TRBJ1-2; as DNA is missing, the TRBD1 call by TCRdb cannot be tested. The CDR3 sequence is 14 residues long. CDR1 is LGHNA and CDR2 is YNFKEQ in the germline V gene. The CDR3 sequence: CASSQEWVGVGYTF.

The genes are TRBV12-3 or TRBV12-4 and TRBJ2-5; TCRdb designates TRBD1, a call that cannot be tested without DNA. There are 17 residues in the CDR3. This chain's CDR3 is CASSTGARDSPQETQYF.

The chain has TRBV28 and TRBJ1-1; the D call of TRBD1 rests on TCRdb alone, since no DNA is present to check it. The CDR3 consists of 16 residues. Germline assignment: CDR1 MDHEN and CDR2 SYDVKM. The CDR3 sequence: CASSPTYIRGRDEAFF.

The V call is TRBV28, the J call TRBJ2-7; as DNA is missing, the TRBD2 call by TCRdb cannot be tested. CDR1 and CDR2 from the germline V gene are MDHEN and SYDVKM. The CDR3 is 15 residues long. CDR3 residues: CASSTVPGLAYEQYF.

The genes are TRBV7-9 and TRBJ1-2; TCRdb indicates TRBD1, and absent DNA this call remains unverified. The V gene's germline CDR1 is SEHNR and CDR2 FQNEAQ (reference sequence). This CDR3 is 13 amino acids long. Here the CDR3 reads CASSSDRGDGYTF.